The source of this T cell receptor beta chain is a study of radiotherapy plus CTLA-4 blockade in lung cancer. Overall study: Disease control was present in 30% to 40% of patients, and objective responses in about 18%. Study-level results: Expansion in blood of tumor-derived TCR clones was seen after radiotherapy plus ipilimumab. Early blood T cell clone dynamics reportedly forecast response best, with interferon-beta.

Each patient with chemo-refractory metastatic non-small-cell lung cancer was treated with focal radiation plus CTLA-4 blockade using ipilimumab. TCRdb's table, derived via immunoSEQ multiplex PCR, lists solely in-frame clones and lacks some. The sample includes about 94,000 clones, around 84% of them seen just once. Germline V gene lookup returns CDR1 SGHAT and CDR2 FQNNGV. This CDR3 region has 11 residues. Comment on this clone: The antigen remains unidentified.

Sequencing was performed on peripheral blood, taken from a patient treated with radiotherapy plus ipilimumab. The source is a human donor with non-small cell lung cancer that progressed on radiotherapy plus ipilimumab. The rearrangement uses TRBV11-2 and TRBJ2-7, with a tentative D call TRBD2 (5 bases). TRBJ2-5 explains the end of the DNA better; the J call may be wrong. As DNA, the CDR3 is TGTGCCAGCAGCTTCGAGGGGACCCAGTACTTC. Its protein product is CASSFEGTQYF.